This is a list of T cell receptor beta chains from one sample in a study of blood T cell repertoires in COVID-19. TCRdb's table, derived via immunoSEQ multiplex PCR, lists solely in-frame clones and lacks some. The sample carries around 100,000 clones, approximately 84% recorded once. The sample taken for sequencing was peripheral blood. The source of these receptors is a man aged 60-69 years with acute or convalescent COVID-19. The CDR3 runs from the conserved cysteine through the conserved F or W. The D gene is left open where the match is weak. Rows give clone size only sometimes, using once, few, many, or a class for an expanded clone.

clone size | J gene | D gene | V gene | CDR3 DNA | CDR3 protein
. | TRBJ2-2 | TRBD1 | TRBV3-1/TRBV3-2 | TGTGCCAGCAGCCAGGCAGACAGGGACACCGGGGAGCTGTTTTTT | CASSQADRDTGELFF
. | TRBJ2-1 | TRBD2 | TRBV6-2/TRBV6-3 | TGTGCCAGCAGTTACGATCGAGTGGCGGGGGGGCAAAATGAGCAGTTCTTC | CASSYDRVAGGQNEQFF
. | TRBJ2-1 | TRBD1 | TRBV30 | TGTGCCTCGAAGGTCCGGGACAGGGATTACAATGAGCAGTTCTTC | CASKVRDRDYNEQFF
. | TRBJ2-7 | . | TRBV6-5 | TGTGCCAGCAGTTACTCCTGGGGCAGGGTGGCTCGCGAGCAGTACTTC | CASSYSWGRVAREQYF
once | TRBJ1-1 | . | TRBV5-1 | TGCGCCAGCAGCTTGGGTGCCAGTGCTTCAACTGAAGCTTTCTTT | CASSLGASASTEAFF
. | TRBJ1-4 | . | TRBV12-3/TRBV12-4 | TGTGCCAGCAGTTTCTCTCGGGAAAAACTGTTTTTT | CASSFSREKLFF
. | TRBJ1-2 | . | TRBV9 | TGTGCCAGCAGCGAAGGGCCCGGGGCTAACTATGGCTACACCTTC | CASSEGPGANYGYTF
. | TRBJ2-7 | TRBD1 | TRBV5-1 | TGCGCCAGCAGCCTGGACAGGGGTCCCTACGAGCAGTACTTC | CASSLDRGPYEQYF
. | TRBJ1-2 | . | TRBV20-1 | TGCAGTGCTTTCAGACAAGGAGGCTACACCTTC | CSAFRQGGYTF
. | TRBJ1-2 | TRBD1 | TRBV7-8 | TGTGCCAGCAGCTTCGGACAGGGCCAGGGCTACACCTTC | CASSFGQGQGYTF
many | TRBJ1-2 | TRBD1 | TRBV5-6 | TGTGCCAGCAGCTCGGAGGGACAGGGGGCAGGCTACACCTTC | CASSSEGQGAGYTF
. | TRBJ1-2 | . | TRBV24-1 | TGTGCCACCAGTGACTCGACAGACTATGGCTACACCTTC | CATSDSTDYGYTF
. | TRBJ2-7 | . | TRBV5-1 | TGCGCCAGCAGCTTGCAGTCTAGCACTTACGAGCAGTACTTC | CASSLQSSTYEQYF
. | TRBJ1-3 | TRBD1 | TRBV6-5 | TGTGCCAGCAGTTACTCTACAGGGGCTGGAAACACCATATATTTT | CASSYSTGAGNTIYF
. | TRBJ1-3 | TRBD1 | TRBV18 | TGTGCCAGCTCACTAGACGGACAGGGCTCTGGAAACACCATATATTTT | CASSLDGQGSGNTIYF
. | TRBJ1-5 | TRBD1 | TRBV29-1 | TGCAGCGTCTGGACAGGGTGGGAGTCGGGCAATCAGCCCCAGCATTTT | CSVWTGWESGNQPQHF
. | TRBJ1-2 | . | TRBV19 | TGTGCCAGTAGTTTCGGGACAAGCTATGGCTACACCTTC | CASSFGTSYGYTF
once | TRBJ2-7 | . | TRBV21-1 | TGTGCCAGCAGCAAAGAGTCCCGGGACAGGGTTTGGATCTACGAGCAGTACTTC | CASSKESRDRVWIYEQYF
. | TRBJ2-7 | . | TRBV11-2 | TGTGCCAGCAGCTTAGAGGCGGGCTACGAGCAGTACTTC | CASSLEAGYEQYF
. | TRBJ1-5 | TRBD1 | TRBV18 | TGTGCCAGCTCACCTACAGGGGGTCAGCCCCAGCATTTT | CASSPTGGQPQHF
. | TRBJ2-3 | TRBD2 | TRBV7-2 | TGTGCCAGCAGCTTAGCAGGGAGGGACACGCAGTATTTT | CASSLAGRDTQYF
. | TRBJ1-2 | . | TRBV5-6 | TGTGCCAGCAGCTTGAACAGGGCGCATGGCTACACCTTC | CASSLNRAHGYTF
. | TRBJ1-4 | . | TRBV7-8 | TGTGCCAGCAGCACTACAGGATCAACTAATGAAAAACTGTTTTTT | CASSTTGSTNEKLFF
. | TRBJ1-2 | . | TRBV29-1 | TGCAGCGTACAACAGGGTGGGGGCTACACCTTC | CSVQQGGGYTF
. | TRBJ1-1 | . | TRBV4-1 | TGCGCCAGCAGCCAAGAAATTGGACGGGGTGAAGCTTTCTTT | CASSQEIGRGEAFF
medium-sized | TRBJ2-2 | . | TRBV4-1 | TGCGCCAGCAGCCGAACAGTGAACACCGGGGAGCTGTTTTTT | CASSRTVNTGELFF
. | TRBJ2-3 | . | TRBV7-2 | TGTGCCAGCAGCGCGGGACTCCTTGAAAATACGCAGTATTTT | CASSAGLLENTQYF
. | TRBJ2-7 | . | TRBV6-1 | TGTGCCAGCAGTGAAATGAGCTACGAGCAGTACTTC | CASSEMSYEQYF
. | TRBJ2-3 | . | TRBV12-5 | TGTGCTAGTGGTTTGGTACGGCTAGCCACAGATACGCAGTATTTT | CASGLVRLATDTQYF
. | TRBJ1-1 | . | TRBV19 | TGTGCCAGTAGAAGTACATTGAACACTGAAGCTTTCTTT | CASRSTLNTEAFF
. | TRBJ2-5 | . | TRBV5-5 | TGTGCCAGCAGCTCGCCGGGAGTAAAAGAGACCCAGTACTTC | CASSSPGVKETQYF
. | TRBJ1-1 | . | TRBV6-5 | TGTGCCAGCCAAAATCAGGGTGTTACTGAAGCTTTCTTT | CASQNQGVTEAFF
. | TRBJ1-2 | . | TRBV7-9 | TGTGCCAGCAGCTTAGTCCCTCAGGATCTTAACTATGGCTACACCTTC | CASSLVPQDLNYGYTF
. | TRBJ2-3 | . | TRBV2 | TGTGCCAGCAGTGAGTCGGCCAGCTGGGAGACAGATACGCAGTATTTT | CASSESASWETDTQYF
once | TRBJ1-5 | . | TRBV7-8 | TGTGCCAGCAGCTTAGCGGGGGGGGTACATCAGCCCCAGCATTTT | CASSLAGGVHQPQHF
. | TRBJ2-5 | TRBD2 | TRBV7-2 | TGTGCCAGCAGCCTGGGGAGGGATGCTCGGAGGACCCAGTACTTC | CASSLGRDARRTQYF
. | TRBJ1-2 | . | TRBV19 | TGTGCCAGTAGTATAGATCGGGGGAACTATGGCTACACCTTC | CASSIDRGNYGYTF
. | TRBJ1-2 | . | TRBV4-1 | TGCGCCAGCAGCCCAGCGGGAGGGGGTAGTAATGGCTACACCTTC | CASSPAGGGSNGYTF
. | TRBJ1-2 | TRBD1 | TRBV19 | TGTGCCAGTAGTAGCCAGGGGGTTGGCTATGGCTACACCTTC | CASSSQGVGYGYTF
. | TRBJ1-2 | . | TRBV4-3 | TGCGCCAGCAGCCAAGTCCAGGGAATCTATGGCTACACCTTC | CASSQVQGIYGYTF
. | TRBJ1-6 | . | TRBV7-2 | TGTGCCAGCAGCTGGAGCCCAGGGCAATCACCCCTCCACTTT | CASSWSPGQSPLHF
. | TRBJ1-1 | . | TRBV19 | TGTGCCAGTAGTGTACAGTTTACGAACACTGAAGCTTTCTTT | CASSVQFTNTEAFF